A selection of T cell receptor beta chains follows, all from one sample in a study of technical replicates of blood from several donors. The data were produced by immunoSEQ multiplex PCR, yet TCRdb's version contains in-frame clones alone and is incomplete. This sample yields over 75,000 clones, of which about 97% are seen a single time; less than 0.2% belongs to the top ten. Sequenced sample: T cells isolated from PBMCs. The receptors stem from a human donor in good health. The CDR3 runs from the conserved cysteine through the conserved F or W. A D gene is named only where the DNA matches it firmly. Expanded clones get a size class; other rows say once, few or many, or leave the size out.

size	D	V	J	CDR3	DNA
once	.	TRBV7-9	TRBJ2-1	CASREKVQGEQFF	TGTGCCAGCAGAGAAAAGGTCCAGGGTGAGCAGTTCTTC
.	.	TRBV19	TRBJ1-1	CASSIERSPEAFF	TGTGCCAGTAGTATAGAGAGGAGTCCTGAAGCTTTCTTT
.	.	TRBV29-1	TRBJ2-5	CSVHLLAGGKQETQYF	TGCAGCGTTCACCTTTTGGCAGGGGGGAAACAAGAGACCCAGTACTTC
.	.	TRBV27	TRBJ2-7	CASSLSVKQGAYEQYF	TGTGCCAGCAGTTTATCGGTAAAACAGGGAGCCTACGAGCAGTACTTC
.	TRBD1	TRBV5-1	TRBJ2-7	CASSWDSAYEQYF	TGCGCCAGCAGCTGGGACAGTGCCTACGAGCAGTACTTC
once	TRBD2	TRBV9	TRBJ2-3	CASGNGGAETDTQYF	TGTGCCAGCGGGAACGGGGGGGCCGAGACAGATACGCAGTATTTT
few	.	TRBV4-1	TRBJ2-1	CASSQDSNSYNEQFF	TGCGCCAGCAGCCAAGATAGTAATTCCTACAATGAGCAGTTCTTC
.	.	TRBV2	TRBJ1-5	CASSVTAQPQHF	TGTGCCAGCAGTGTGACTGCACAGCCCCAGCATTTT
.	TRBD1	TRBV2	TRBJ2-1	CASKLRDRAVDEQFF	TGTGCCAGCAAATTGAGGGACAGGGCTGTAGATGAGCAGTTCTTC
.	.	TRBV7-9	TRBJ2-5	CASSRGPGGAEETQYF	TGTGCCAGCAGCCGAGGTCCGGGGGGCGCGGAGGAGACCCAGTACTTC
once	.	TRBV7-3	TRBJ1-3	CASSPGDSGNTIYF	TGTGCCAGCAGCCCCGGGGACTCTGGAAACACCATATATTTT
.	.	TRBV30	TRBJ2-2	CAWSEWTVTGELFF	TGTGCCTGGAGTGAATGGACAGTCACCGGGGAGCTGTTTTTT
.	.	TRBV27	TRBJ2-1	CASSLPDSPNEQFF	TGTGCCAGCAGTTTACCGGACTCACCCAATGAGCAGTTCTTC
.	TRBD1	TRBV5-1	TRBJ1-2	CASSSRDRRPYGYTF	TGCGCCAGCAGCTCCCGGGACAGGAGACCATATGGCTACACCTTC
.	.	TRBV28	TRBJ2-3	CASSPRQVVNTDTQYF	TGTGCCAGCAGTCCTAGACAGGTCGTGAACACAGATACGCAGTATTTT
.	.	TRBV4-2	TRBJ1-1	CASSQDRRGTEAFF	TGTGCCAGCAGCCAAGATAGACGGGGAACTGAAGCTTTCTTT
.	.	TRBV12-1	TRBJ2-7	CASSKSNGQILIEQYF	TGTGCCAGCAGCAAAAGCAACGGACAGATATTGATCGAGCAGTACTTC
.	TRBD1	TRBV7-9	TRBJ2-7	CASSPPGDRGRYEQYF	TGTGCCAGCAGCCCACCAGGGGACAGGGGGCGGTACGAGCAGTACTTC
.	.	TRBV7-9	TRBJ2-2	CAGAYQGSNTGELFF	TGTGCCGGAGCGTACCAGGGGTCGAACACCGGGGAGCTGTTTTTT
.	.	TRBV28	TRBJ1-5	CASSERNSNQPQHF	TGTGCCAGCAGTGAGAGAAATAGCAATCAGCCCCAGCATTTT
.	TRBD1	TRBV19	TRBJ1-1	CARGTGINTEAFF	TGTGCCAGGGGGACAGGAATTAACACTGAAGCTTTCTTT
.	.	TRBV6-5	TRBJ1-2	CASSYSNGESYGYTF	TGTGCCAGCAGTTACTCGAATGGGGAGAGCTATGGCTACACCTTC
.	.	TRBV27	TRBJ1-1	CASKSGSGTEAFF	TGTGCCAGCAAGTCAGGGTCGGGCACTGAAGCTTTCTTT
.	TRBD1	TRBV5-4	TRBJ2-2	CASTSRGGRGGELFF	TGTGCCAGCACCTCGCGAGGGGGCCGGGGCGGGGAGCTGTTTTTT
.	TRBD2	TRBV19	TRBJ2-3	CASSIVGLAGDTQYF	TGTGCCAGTAGTATAGTGGGACTAGCGGGAGATACGCAGTATTTT
once	.	TRBV7-8	TRBJ2-1	CASSFPGGLMEGDFYEQFF	TGTGCCAGCAGCTTTCCCGGGGGGCTAATGGAGGGAGACTTTTATGAGCAGTTCTTC
.	TRBD1	TRBV27	TRBJ2-7	CASSFTGGSLITYEQYF	TGTGCCAGCAGTTTTACAGGGGGCTCTTTAATAACCTACGAGCAGTACTTC
.	TRBD2	TRBV7-8	TRBJ2-1	CASSLPSGRYNEQFF	TGTGCCAGCAGCTTACCTAGCGGAAGATACAATGAGCAGTTCTTC
.	.	TRBV27	TRBJ1-1	CASSLTTLGNTEAFF	TGTGCCAGCAGTCTCACCACCCTCGGGAACACTGAAGCTTTCTTT
.	.	TRBV11-3	TRBJ2-7	CASSSSYEQYF	TGTGCCAGCAGCTCATCCTACGAGCAGTACTTC
.	.	TRBV28	TRBJ1-6	CASSLSQGYNSPLHF	TGTGCCAGCAGTTTATCACAGGGATATAATTCACCCCTCCACTTT
.	TRBD1	TRBV20-1	TRBJ1-3	CSARQGASIYF	TGCAGTGCCCGACAGGGGGCGTCCATATATTTT
.	TRBD2	TRBV5-1	TRBJ2-7	CASSLEREALRGEQYF	TGCGCCAGCAGCTTGGAGCGGGAGGCACTCCGGGGCGAGCAGTACTTC